This TCR beta chain was sequenced during a study of cytomegalovirus exposure and HLA in healthy donors. Only a few counts were recorded for this clone. The CDR3 runs 15 residues. V lost 6 bases, J lost 5 bases, and 17 bases lay in between. Germline CDR1 is SGHAT and CDR2 is FQNNGV. Researchers ran the PCR with 60 Vbeta and 13 Jbeta primers. Assay used: immunoSEQ multiplex PCR; TCRdb lists only in-frame clones, some missing. The repertoire holds about 97,000 clones, with approximately 77% as singletons. The source of this sequence is a male donor in good health and CMV-seropositive. What was sequenced was PBMCs. The rearrangement joins TRBV11-2 to TRBJ2-1; tentative D call: TRBD2 (5 bases). The DNA of the CDR3 is TGTGCCAGCAGTCCCTGGGCCGGGATGCACAATGAGCAGTTCTTC. It translates to CASSPWAGMHNEQFF.